This T cell receptor beta chain was captured in a study of PD-1 blockade in classical Hodgkin lymphoma. Study results and limitations: Undefined causes, possibly disease activity or prior therapy, underlie the repertoire differences. The study found complete responders had baseline diversity similar to newly diagnosed patients. Newly diagnosed patients were reported to exhibit reduced baseline TCR diversity relative to healthy donors.

Here immunoSEQ multiplex PCR was the method, and the copy in TCRdb shows in-frame clones only, minus some. In the table there are around 18,000 clones, roughly 80% of which are singletons. Germline values: CDR1 SGHNT, CDR2 YENEEA. The length of the CDR3 is 13 residues. V gave up 0 bases and J gave up 6 bases, with 6 bases separating them. Details on this clone: Its cognate antigen is unknown.

As to time point: cycle 4 day 1 (C4D1), after more than five weeks of nivolumab. Brentuximab vedotin exposure varied among the patients, all of whom had relapsed after autologous stem cell transplantation. The authors purified CD4+ T cells from thawed PBMCs by magnetic negative selection. V is TRBV11-3 and J is TRBJ2-1; no firm D call. The source was CD4+ T cells from blood, collected before the fourth cycle of nivolumab. The clonotype was recovered from a human donor with classical Hodgkin lymphoma. The CDR3 loop reads CASSLEGINEQFF. CDR3 coding DNA: TGTGCCAGCAGCTTAGAGGGGATCAATGAGCAGTTCTTC.